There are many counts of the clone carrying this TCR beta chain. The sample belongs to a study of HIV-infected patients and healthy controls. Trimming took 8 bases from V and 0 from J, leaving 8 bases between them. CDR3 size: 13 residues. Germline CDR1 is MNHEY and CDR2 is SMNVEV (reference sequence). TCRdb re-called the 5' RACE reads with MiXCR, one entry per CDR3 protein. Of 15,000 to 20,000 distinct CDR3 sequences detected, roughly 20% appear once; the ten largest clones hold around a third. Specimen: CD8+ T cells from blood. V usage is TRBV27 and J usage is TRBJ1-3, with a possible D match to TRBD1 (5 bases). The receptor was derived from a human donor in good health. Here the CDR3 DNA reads TGTGCCAGCGGGACCCTCTCTGGAAACACCATATATTTT. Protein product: CASGTLSGNTIYF.